Listed below are T cell receptor beta chains from one sample, sequenced in a study of vaccination effects on CD4 cells after COVID-19. Which antigens these TCRs recognize remains unknown. Clones were read by immunoSEQ multiplex PCR, and TCRdb kept only the in-frame ones, dropping some. Altogether fewer than 60,000 clones are present, approximately 72% being singletons, with the ten largest covering roughly 4.2%. The sample in question was CD4+ T cells from PBMCs cultured without peptide, obtained after COVID-19 vaccination. The receptors here all came from a human donor who received a COVID-19 vaccine. Both conserved end residues are part of each CDR3. A D gene is named only where the DNA matches it firmly. Only part of the rows carry a size: once, few, many, or a class if the clone is expanded.

clone size	V gene	D gene	J gene	CDR3 protein	CDR3 DNA
many	TRBV3-1/TRBV3-2	TRBD2	TRBJ2-7	CASSRKAPGLAGASYEQYF	TGTGCCAGCAGCCGCAAAGCTCCGGGACTAGCGGGAGCCTCCTACGAGCAGTACTTC
-	TRBV7-2	TRBD2	TRBJ2-5	CASSPPGRGGEETQYF	TGTGCCAGCAGCCCCCCGGGGCGGGGGGGCGAGGAGACCCAGTACTTC
-	TRBV5-1	-	TRBJ2-7	CASSLGAGLGEQYF	TGCGCCAGCAGCTTGGGTGCAGGGCTGGGTGAGCAGTACTTC
-	TRBV11-2	-	TRBJ2-5	CASRTGETQYF	TGTGCCAGCAGAACAGGGGAGACCCAGTACTTC
few	TRBV20-1	TRBD2	TRBJ2-1	CSASPTLSGGTYNEQFF	TGCAGTGCTAGTCCGACCTTAAGCGGGGGGACCTACAATGAGCAGTTCTTC
-	TRBV20-1	-	TRBJ2-5	CSASFGQSQETQYF	TGCAGTGCTAGTTTTGGACAGTCGCAAGAGACCCAGTACTTC
-	TRBV4-3	-	TRBJ2-3	CASSRGARDTQYF	TGCGCCAGCAGCCGGGGGGCTCGGGATACGCAGTATTTT
-	TRBV5-1	TRBD2	TRBJ2-5	CASSLGASGGQETQYF	TGCGCCAGCAGCTTAGGCGCTAGCGGTGGCCAAGAGACCCAGTACTTC
-	TRBV19	-	TRBJ1-2	CASSMSWMRGYGYTF	TGTGCCAGTAGTATGTCGTGGATGAGGGGCTATGGCTACACCTTC
-	TRBV5-6	-	TRBJ2-4	CASSLAGLRNIQYF	TGTGCCAGCAGCTTGGCGGGGCTAAGAAACATTCAGTACTTC
-	TRBV28	-	TRBJ1-1	CASSLSTNTEAFF	TGTGCCAGCAGTTTAAGCACTAACACTGAAGCTTTCTTT
-	TRBV7-2	-	TRBJ2-7	CASSSRGQVDEQYF	TGTGCCAGCAGCTCACGGGGCCAAGTGGACGAGCAGTACTTC
-	TRBV5-6	-	TRBJ1-5	CASSLGQWDQPQHF	TGTGCCAGCAGCTTGGGTCAATGGGATCAGCCCCAGCATTTT
-	TRBV13	-	TRBJ2-4	CASSLRTHPSLAKNIQYF	TGTGCCAGCAGCTTAAGGACCCACCCCTCCTTAGCCAAAAACATTCAGTACTTC
-	TRBV21-1	-	TRBJ2-7	CASTSEPPTYEQYF	TGTGCCAGCACCTCCGAACCTCCTACCTACGAGCAGTACTTC
-	TRBV10-3	-	TRBJ2-3	CAISEGRSDTQYF	TGTGCCATCAGTGAAGGGAGGTCGGATACGCAGTATTTT
-	TRBV28	TRBD2	TRBJ2-7	CASSSTSGGTYEQYF	TGTGCCAGCAGTTCCACTAGCGGGGGGACCTACGAGCAGTACTTC
-	TRBV19	-	TRBJ2-1	CASSRGNEQFF	TGTGCCAGTAGTAGGGGGAATGAGCAGTTCTTC
once	TRBV20-1	TRBD2	TRBJ2-3	CSASPLLAGDTDTQYF	TGCAGTGCTAGTCCCTTACTAGCGGGGGACACAGATACGCAGTATTTT
-	TRBV28	-	TRBJ1-6	CASSLGNSPLHF	TGTGCCAGCAGTTTGGGCAATTCACCCCTCCACTTT
medium-sized	TRBV7-7	-	TRBJ1-4	CASSARDAQEREKLFF	TGTGCTAGCAGCGCGCGGGACGCCCAAGAGCGTGAAAAACTGTTTTTT
-	TRBV2	-	TRBJ1-5	CASSEESHSNQPQHF	TGTGCCAGCAGTGAGGAATCCCATAGCAATCAGCCCCAGCATTTT
few	TRBV29-1	-	TRBJ1-1	CSVNGGTEAFF	TGCAGCGTTAACGGGGGCACTGAAGCTTTCTTT
-	TRBV10-3	TRBD2	TRBJ2-1	CAISATSTGNEQFF	TGTGCCATCAGTGCGACTAGCACTGGCAATGAGCAGTTCTTC
few	TRBV2	TRBD1	TRBJ1-2	CASSGDRVSGYTF	TGTGCCAGCAGTGGGGACAGGGTCTCTGGCTACACCTTC
-	TRBV6-2/TRBV6-3	TRBD1	TRBJ1-5	CASSYRRDRAGSNQPQHF	TGTGCCAGCAGTTACAGAAGGGACAGGGCCGGGAGCAATCAGCCCCAGCATTTT
-	TRBV5-1	TRBD1	TRBJ1-1	CATRQGLNTEAFF	TGCGCCACCCGACAGGGGCTGAACACTGAAGCTTTCTTT
-	TRBV6-5	-	TRBJ1-5	CASSRTASNQPQHF	TGTGCCAGCAGCCGGACAGCATCCAATCAGCCCCAGCATTTT
few	TRBV3-1/TRBV3-2	-	TRBJ1-6	CASSQEVNSPLHF	TGTGCCAGCAGCCAAGAAGTTAATTCACCCCTCCACTTT
-	TRBV19	TRBD1	TRBJ1-1	CASSGTGALRPFF	TGTGCCAGTAGTGGGACAGGGGCTCTCCGACCTTTCTTT
-	TRBV11-2	-	TRBJ1-2	CASSLDPRGNYGYTF	TGTGCCAGCAGCTTAGATCCACGGGGGAACTATGGCTACACCTTC
-	TRBV7-2	-	TRBJ2-7	CASSLTGAPYEQYF	TGTGCCAGCAGCTTAACCGGGGCCCCCTACGAGCAGTACTTC
-	TRBV30	-	TRBJ1-6	CAWSVVGGRSPLHF	TGTGCCTGGAGTGTAGTTGGGGGAAGGTCACCCCTCCACTTT
-	TRBV7-3	TRBD2	TRBJ2-3	CASSLLAGGHTDTQYF	TGTGCCAGCAGCTTACTAGCGGGGGGTCACACAGATACGCAGTATTTT
-	TRBV9	-	TRBJ1-1	CASSFGTVNTEAFF	TGTGCCAGCAGTTTCGGGACCGTGAACACTGAAGCTTTCTTT
-	TRBV28	TRBD2	TRBJ2-1	CASTIGALGGNEQFF	TGTGCCAGCACCATCGGAGCGTTGGGGGGGAATGAGCAGTTCTTC
-	TRBV30	-	TRBJ1-1	CAWSRKTGYTEAFF	TGTGCCTGGAGTCGTAAGACGGGTTACACTGAAGCTTTCTTT